These 27 T cell receptor beta chains came from one sample sequenced in a study of T cells after yellow fever vaccination. TCRdb reprocessed the 5' RACE reads via MiXCR and lists one record per CDR3 protein. The sample holds 250,000 or so distinct CDR3 sequences; about 7% are singletons and the top ten take 0.8% to 1.2%. This specimen consisted of CD4+ T cells sorted from PBMCs, obtained on the day of the yellow fever booster vaccination. The receptors were gathered from a man younger than 45 who received the YFV17D yellow fever vaccine.

This clonotype was detected only a few times. The rearrangement links TRBV2 to TRBJ2-7; TRBD1 matches at 11 bases. This CDR3 has 16 residues. Trimming removed 6 bases from V and 7 bases from J; junction bases left unmatched: 14. CDR1 is SNHLY, CDR2 FYNNEI, per germline. CDR3 sequence reads: CASRGLGWDRGDEQYF. As DNA, the CDR3 is TGTGCCAGCAGGGGACTTGGATGGGACAGGGGGGATGAGCAGTACTTC.

This clonotype was seen only a few times. This sequence joins TRBV20-1 and TRBJ2-1; TRBD2 matches at 11 bases. Germline loops: CDR1 DFQATT, CDR2 SNEGSKA (reference sequence). Trimming took 2 bases from V and 9 from J; bases not matched to a gene: 6. The CDR3 consists of 14 residues. The CDR3 here is CSARSSGRKGEQFF. The CDR3 nucleotides read TGCAGTGCTAGATCTAGCGGGAGGAAAGGTGAGCAGTTCTTC.

This clonotype was seen many times. This rearrangement joins TRBV5-1 to TRBJ2-1, with TRBD1 identical over 7 bases. The junction had 8 bases not matched to a gene; V was cut back by 3 bases and J by 2 bases. This CDR3 is 16 amino acids long. The germline gives CDR1 SGHRS, CDR2 YFSETQ. The CDR3 nucleotides are TGCGCCAGCAGCTCCGTGGACAGGTCTACCTACAATGAGCAGTTCTTC. It codes for CASSSVDRSTYNEQFF.

Turning to this clonotype: One junction end does not reproduce the germline sequence, and a read error may be involved. This sequence joins TRBV7-8 and TRBJ1-5, with D maybe TRBD1 (5 bases). The CDR3 covers 14 residues. Germline V gene lookup returns CDR1 SGHVS and CDR2 FQNEAQ. DNA of the CDR3: TGTGCCAGCACCTTAGTTCCAGGGAGTCAGCCCCAGCATTTT. Amino acids: CASTLVPGSQPQHF.

The chain uses TRBV7-9 and TRBJ2-5; D possibly corresponds to TRBD2 (5 bases). Germline CDR1 reads SEHNR; CDR2 reads FQNEAQ (reference sequence). The CDR3 consists of 13 residues. Trimming removed 7 bases from V and 2 bases from J, with 11 bases in between. CDR3 nucleotide sequence: TGTGCCAGCACCATCTCGGGGCAAGAGACCCAGTACTTC. It is translated as CASTISGQETQYF.

Many counts were recorded for this clonotype. The chain couples TRBV5-1 to TRBJ2-3; TRBD1 agrees at 8 bases. This CDR3 is 15 amino acids long. V trimming: 2 bases; J trimming: 0 bases; junction bases outside the gene matches: 2. Germline V gene sequence: CDR1 SGHRS, CDR2 YFSETQ. CDR3 sequence reads: CASSFGQGSTDTQYF. CDR3 nucleotides: TGCGCCAGCAGCTTCGGACAGGGCAGCACAGATACGCAGTATTTT.

The J gene is TRBJ2-7, the V gene TRBV20-1; tentative D call: TRBD1 (8 bases). Between the trimmed V and J ends, which lost 5 bases and 4 bases, there was a span of 18 bases. This CDR3 contains 14 residues. The germline V gene has CDR1 DFQATT and CDR2 SNEGSKA (reference sequence). The CDR3 DNA sequence: TGCAGTGCTCGCGACAGGGGAGGGCCATACGAGCAGTACTTC. Translating it yields CSARDRGGPYEQYF.

The sample holds a few counts of this clonotype. The chain couples TRBV5-4 to TRBJ2-7; D might be TRBD2 (6 bases). This CDR3 comprises 17 residues. V lost 3 bases to trimming and J lost 3 bases, with 22 bases between them. CDR1 is SGHNT and CDR2 is YYREEE in the germline V gene (reference sequence). DNA of the CDR3: TGTGCCAGCAGCTCACGGGGCGGGCGGGAACGCCTCTACGAGCAGTACTTC. Its translation is CASSSRGGRERLYEQYF.

This clonotype appeared many times. The V gene is TRBV5-4, the J gene TRBJ2-3, with D perhaps assigned TRBD1 or TRBD2 (5 bases each). In germline, CDR1 is SGHNT, CDR2 YYREEE (reference sequence). This CDR3 is 13 amino acids long. The ends were cut back, 4 bases at V and 5 bases at J, with 11 bases in the middle. This CDR3 reads CASSTRDGDTQYF. The CDR3 DNA is TGTGCCAGCAGCACCCGGGACGGAGATACGCAGTATTTT.

This clonotype was seen a handful of times. The CDR3 coding sequence is TGCAGTGCTAGCCCAGCGGGGTACACAGATACGCAGTATTTT. Encoded protein: CSASPAGYTDTQYF. This sequence joins TRBV20-1 and TRBJ2-3; TRBD2 agrees at 7 bases. The V gene's germline CDR1 is DFQATT and CDR2 SNEGSKA (reference sequence). Losses at the gene ends were 3 bases for V and 2 bases for J; bases not matched to a gene: 5. The CDR3 sequence is 14 residues long.

This clonotype is medium-sized (0.01 to 0.1%) by share. The chain employs TRBV5-1 and TRBJ2-5; D is unresolved. Germline V gene sequence: CDR1 SGHRS, CDR2 YFSETQ. CDR3 length: 11 amino acids. The V and J ends lost 2 bases and 2 bases respectively, with 1 base between them. The CDR3 nucleotides read TGCGCCAGCAGCTTTCAAGAGACCCAGTACTTC. This codes for CASSFQETQYF.

The J gene is TRBJ2-7, the V gene TRBV6-5; D is possibly TRBD1 or TRBD2 (5 bases each). This CDR3 has 17 residues. The V and J ends lost 0 bases and 2 bases respectively, with 17 bases between them. Germline CDR1 is MNHEY and CDR2 is SVGAGI. CDR3: CASSYSMTLLGPYEQYF. For the CDR3, the DNA is TGTGCCAGCAGTTACTCGATGACATTGTTGGGACCCTACGAGCAGTACTTC.

Many counts were recorded for this clonotype. V and J are TRBV18 and TRBJ2-3, with D uncertain. This CDR3 has 11 amino acids. Germline V gene sequence: CDR1 KGHSH, CDR2 LQKENI. V was trimmed by 2 bases and J by 6 bases, leaving 3 bases between them. CDR3 bases: TGTGCCAGCTCACCATGGGATACGCAGTATTTT. This gives the protein CASSPWDTQYF.

The chain joins TRBV6-5 to TRBJ2-5; 12 nucleotides agree with TRBD2. The CDR3 length is 17 residues. V lost 2 bases and J lost 1; bases outside the gene matches: 5. Germline CDR1 reads MNHEY; CDR2 reads SVGAGI. The CDR3 protein is CASSYPRLAGVQETQYF. CDR3 DNA: TGTGCCAGCAGTTACCCCCGACTAGCGGGAGTCCAAGAGACCCAGTACTTC.

The chain recombines TRBV27 with TRBJ2-7; no clear D. Trimming pared 5 bases from V and 7 bases from J, leaving 15 bases between. CDR1 and CDR2 (germline): MNHEY, SMNVEV (reference sequence). The CDR3 sequence is 13 residues long. Here the CDR3 reads CASSLMVLGEQYF. CDR3 nucleotides: TGTGCCAGCAGTCTCATGGTATTGGGTGAGCAGTACTTC.

The chain combines TRBV5-1 with TRBJ2-1, with D hard to call. This CDR3 spans 13 amino acids. Germline V lookup: CDR1 SGHRS, CDR2 YFSETQ. V shed 7 bases and J shed 6 bases, with 14 bases lying between them. CDR3 in amino acids: CASRVGVSNEQFF. CDR3 DNA sequence: TGCGCCAGCCGGGTAGGAGTTTCCAATGAGCAGTTCTTC.

The chain carries TRBV12-3 or TRBV12-4 and TRBJ1-5, with D possibly being TRBD1 (5 bases). The V end was cut by 8 bases, the J end by 5 bases, with 19 bases between. This CDR3 region has 15 residues. As DNA, the CDR3 is TGTGCCAGCTCGCCAGCCGGGCAGGGAGATCAGCCCCAGCATTTT. As protein: CASSPAGQGDQPQHF.

This clonotype was detected many times. This CDR3 is CASSPGTSDYEQYF. The CDR3 region has the DNA TGTGCCAGCTCACCCGGGACTAGCGACTACGAGCAGTACTTC. The rearrangement joins TRBV18 to TRBJ2-7; TRBD2 agrees at 10 bases. From germline, CDR1 is KGHSH and CDR2 LQKENI. The CDR3 has 14 residues. V was clipped by 3 bases and J by 3 bases; unmatched bases: 2.

This clonotype has a count of ten or more. V usage is TRBV24-1 and J usage is TRBJ2-1; D is uncertain. The length of the CDR3 is 11 residues. Trimming stripped 5 bases from V and 6 bases from J, with 4 bases between. CDR1 is KGHDR and CDR2 is SFDVKD in the germline V gene. CDR3 sequence (DNA): TGTGCCACCAGTGCCCTCAATGAGCAGTTCTTC. This codes for CATSALNEQFF.

The CDR3 region is CASSPRRAGYEQYF. The CDR3 DNA is TGTGCCAGCAGTCCCCGGAGGGCGGGCTACGAGCAGTACTTC. The chain employs TRBV6-1 and TRBJ2-7; TRBD2 is a possible D gene (6 bases). Germline assignment: CDR1 MNHNS and CDR2 SASEGT. V was clipped by 5 bases and J by 3 bases, with 14 bases between them. The CDR3 spans 14 residues.

The genes are TRBV12-3 or TRBV12-4 and TRBJ2-5, with D unresolved. V was cut by 2 bases and J by 4 bases, with 11 bases left in between. This CDR3 contains 14 residues. The CDR3 DNA sequence: TGTGCCAGCAGTTTAATCACACGATCAGAGACCCAGTACTTC. It yields the protein CASSLITRSETQYF.

This clonotype was counted only a few times. The chain employs TRBV20-1 and TRBJ2-7; the D gene is possibly TRBD1 (6 bases). This CDR3 comprises 12 residues. V was clipped by 2 bases and J by 6 bases, with 11 bases between them. Germline CDR1 DFQATT, CDR2 SNEGSKA (reference sequence). CDR3 sequence reads: CSARKPQGEQYF. CDR3 nucleotides: TGCAGTGCTAGAAAGCCACAGGGCGAGCAGTACTTC.

V and J are TRBV20-1 and TRBJ2-3; D unresolved. CDR1 and CDR2 (germline): DFQATT, SNEGSKA (reference sequence). V shed 1 base and J shed 4 bases, with 15 bases lying between them. The CDR3 loop spans 15 amino acids. The CDR3 loop reads CSARVSVTRPDTQYF. The CDR3 region has the DNA TGCAGTGCTAGAGTCTCCGTAACCCGGCCAGATACGCAGTATTTT.

At least ten counts were recorded for this clonotype. This chain connects TRBV6-1 to TRBJ2-1, with D possibly matching TRBD2 (6 bases). Trimming removed 6 bases at V and 4 bases at J, with 16 bases between. The CDR3 is made up of 15 amino acids. Germline V gives CDR1 MNHNS, CDR2 SASEGT. The CDR3 loop is CASRTTSSGYNEQFF. CDR3 bases: TGTGCCAGCAGGACGACTAGTTCCGGGTACAATGAGCAGTTCTTC.

This rearrangement joins TRBV7-9 to TRBJ2-2; TRBD2 agrees at 10 bases. CDR3 length: 17 amino acids. CDR1 and CDR2 (germline): SEHNR, FQNEAQ (reference sequence). After removal of 5 bases from V and 4 bases from J, the junction contained 10 bases not matched to a gene. CDR3: CASSVIAGGPATGELFF. CDR3 DNA: TGTGCCAGCAGCGTCATAGCGGGAGGACCGGCCACCGGGGAGCTGTTTTTT.

This chain connects TRBV3-1 to TRBJ2-5, with D perhaps TRBD2 (6 bases). This CDR3 has 14 amino acids. Germline V CDR1 and CDR2: LGHDT, YNNKEL (reference sequence). V was shortened by 1 base and J by 4 bases, with 10 bases between the two germline ends. CDR3 DNA sequence: TGTGCCAGCAGCCAAGTGGAGGGGCGAGAGACCCAGTACTTC. Encoded protein: CASSQVEGRETQYF.

This clonotype was observed at least ten times. The chain is built from TRBV5-1 and TRBJ2-7; TRBD2 matches at 14 bases. CDR3 length: 17 amino acids. CDR1 is SGHRS and CDR2 is YFSETQ in the germline V gene. J gave up 6 bases and V 2 bases, and 10 bases lay outside the gene matches. CDR3 in amino acids: CASSFQPTSGRAGEQYF. CDR3 bases: TGCGCCAGCAGCTTCCAACCGACTAGCGGGAGGGCCGGCGAGCAGTACTTC. The full variable domain, with the rest looked up from reference TRBV5-1 and TRBJ2-7, is KAGVTQTPRYLIKTRGQQVTLSCSPISGHRSVSWYQQTPGQGLQFLFEYFSETQRNKGNFPGRFSGRQFSNSRSEMNVSTLELGDSALYLCASSFQPTSGRAGEQYFGPGTRLTVT.